This passage covers 32 T cell receptor beta chains from one sample sequenced in a study of T cells after yellow fever vaccination (dated by TCRdb to the late 2010s). The method was 5' RACE. TCRdb lists the instrument as Illumina NovaSeq 6000. TCRdb trimmed the raw reads at Q25, called clones with MiXCR and kept productive beta chains. For every CDR3 protein sequence, its rows merge into one entry that carries the most common genes and DNA. For this sample there are roughly 340,000 distinct CDR3 sequences; 3% to 4.5% appear just once. The top ten hold 24% of the sample. Interpreted using the paper, the treatment or condition label stands for: live attenuated yellow fever vaccine strain. Specimen: PBMCs, collected 5 days after the yellow fever booster vaccination. The receptor set was obtained from a man between 18 and 29 years old who received the YFV17D yellow fever vaccine.

This clonotype showed up many times. CDR3 coding DNA: TGCGCCAGCAGCTTGGGGAGGACGGCGGAGTATGGCTACACCTTC. Translated: CASSLGRTAEYGYTF. The chain joins TRBV5-1 to TRBJ1-2; D is uncertain. Germline lookup yields CDR1 SGHRS and CDR2 YFSETQ. V was trimmed by 0 bases and J by 5 bases, leaving 14 bases between them. The CDR3 runs to 15 residues.

This clonotype was counted only a few times. The genes are TRBV20-1 and TRBJ2-5; TRBD1 aligns across 8 bases. The germline V gene has CDR1 DFQATT and CDR2 SNEGSKA (reference sequence). V gave up 4 bases and J gave up 5 bases; unmatched junction bases: 12. The CDR3 runs 15 residues. The CDR3 protein is CSAMIGTGPRETQYF. CDR3 sequence (DNA): TGCAGTGCTATGATTGGGACAGGACCCCGGGAGACCCAGTACTTC.

This clonotype was observed many times. The chain couples TRBV7-2 to TRBJ2-3, with D possibly being TRBD2 (5 bases). Germline CDR1 reads SGHTA; CDR2 reads FQGNSA. CDR3 length: 12 residues. V was pared by 8 bases and J by 6 bases, with 12 bases between. The CDR3 coding sequence is TGTGCCAGCTCACCACCGGGGGATACGCAGTATTTT. It specifies CASSPPGDTQYF.

This clonotype was counted a few times. V and J are TRBV7-2 and TRBJ2-2, with TRBD2 identical over 12 bases. This CDR3 spans 18 amino acids. Germline lookup yields CDR1 SGHTA and CDR2 FQGNSA. V lost 1 base and J lost 7; bases outside the gene matches: 10. CDR3 protein: CASSLGPSGGARYGELFF. The DNA of the CDR3 is TGTGCCAGCAGCTTAGGTCCTAGCGGGGGGGCCCGGTACGGGGAGCTGTTTTTT.

At least ten counts were recorded for this clonotype. The chain couples TRBV29-1 to TRBJ2-5; TRBD2 aligns across 12 bases. Germline V gene lookup returns CDR1 SQVTM and CDR2 ANQGSEA. The CDR3 is 19 residues long. The trim removed 6 bases at V and 0 bases at J, leaving 17 bases unmatched. CDR3 bases: TGCAGCGTAGTATACCTCCGGACTAGCGGGGTACGTGACCAAGAGACCCAGTACTTC. It specifies CSVVYLRTSGVRDQETQYF.

This clonotype occurred many times. This chain joins TRBV5-6 and TRBJ2-2, with D perhaps matching TRBD1 (5 bases). Trimming pared 1 base from V and 1 base from J, leaving 11 bases between. The CDR3 loop spans 16 amino acids. Per germline, CDR1 SGHDT and CDR2 YYEEEE. The DNA of the CDR3 is TGTGCCAGCAGCTTGCTTCAGGGTGGGAACACCGGGGAGCTGTTTTTT. Translated, it gives CASSLLQGGNTGELFF.

This clonotype was counted a few times. The chain joins TRBV20-1 to TRBJ2-5; D not resolved. Trimming took off 0 bases at V and 2 bases at J, with 13 bases between the two ends. The CDR3 consists of 15 residues. The germline gives CDR1 DFQATT, CDR2 SNEGSKA (reference sequence). CDR3 DNA: TGCAGTGCTAGAGATAGTCTCGAGGTGCAAGAGACCCAGTACTTC. Translation: CSARDSLEVQETQYF.

This clonotype was observed a few times. V gene TRBV20-1 combines with J gene TRBJ2-3; 13 bases match TRBD2. Germline V gene lookup returns CDR1 DFQATT and CDR2 SNEGSKA (reference sequence). This CDR3 has 14 residues. V lost 3 bases and J lost 6; bases outside the gene matches: 3. The CDR3 region has the DNA TGCAGTGCTAGGACTAGCGGGGGGTCGGATACGCAGTATTTT. It specifies CSARTSGGSDTQYF.

The rearrangement joins TRBV6-2 or TRBV6-3 to TRBJ2-7; 7 nucleotides agree with TRBD1. This CDR3 has 16 residues. With V trimmed by 7 bases and J by 2 bases, 14 bases remained unmatched. Germline CDR1 is MNHEY and CDR2 is SVGEGT. This CDR3 is CASNRRGSGGTYEQYF. CDR3 coding DNA: TGTGCCAGCAACCGACGGGGCTCAGGGGGTACCTACGAGCAGTACTTC.

This clonotype was seen repeatedly, ten times or more. The chain employs TRBV18 and TRBJ2-7; 9 bases map to TRBD1. Germline CDR1 is KGHSH and CDR2 is LQKENI. This CDR3 comprises 14 residues. Germline trimming cut 6 bases from V and 5 bases from J; bases unmatched to any gene: 8. The CDR3 spells CASSPGQGIHEQYF. The CDR3 nucleotides are TGTGCCAGCTCCCCGGGACAGGGTATCCACGAGCAGTACTTC.

In regard to this clonotype: One base away lies a much larger clone, so this may be a sequencing read error. The chain joins TRBV20-1 to TRBJ2-3; perhaps TRBD2 as D (7 bases). Germline V gives CDR1 DFQATT, CDR2 SNEGSKA (reference sequence). The CDR3 has 15 amino acids. Trimming shortened V by 6 bases and J by 3 bases, and 19 bases separated the two germline ends. CDR3 nucleotides: TGCAGTGCACACCGGGGGGCCGGGATTACAGATACGCAGTATTTT. It yields the protein CSAHRGAGITDTQYF.

J is TRBJ1-1 and V is TRBV7-9; no clear D. The CDR3 is 15 amino acids. Germline CDR1 reads SEHNR; CDR2 reads FQNEAQ (reference sequence). Trimming stripped 2 bases from V and 5 bases from J, with 15 bases between. The CDR3 loop reads CASSLFSGSGTEAFF. The DNA for the CDR3 is TGTGCCAGCAGCTTATTCAGTGGTAGTGGGACTGAAGCTTTCTTT.

In its sample, this clonotype was seen a few times. The chain has TRBV4-3 and TRBJ1-4; TRBD1 matches 7 bases. V trimming: 1 base; J trimming: 6 bases; junction bases outside the gene matches: 5. The germline V gene has CDR1 LGHNA and CDR2 YSLEER. The CDR3 is made up of 15 amino acids. The CDR3 DNA sequence: TGCGCCAGCAGCCAAGGAGCGACAGGGTATGAAAAACTGTTTTTT. It specifies CASSQGATGYEKLFF.

This clonotype was detected only a few times. The genes are TRBV6-2 or TRBV6-3 and TRBJ1-6; 8 bases agree with TRBD1. Germline CDR1 MNHEY, CDR2 SVGEGT. This CDR3 is 15 amino acids long. The ends lost 5 bases at V and 9 bases at J; junction bases unmatched: 9. DNA for the CDR3: TGTGCCAGCAGTCTTCAAGACAGGGGTTTTTCACCCCTCCACTTT. This encodes CASSLQDRGFSPLHF.

This clonotype was picked up many times. The CDR3, as DNA: TGTGCCATCAGTGAAGAGCGGCCAGATACGCAGTATTTT. Amino acids: CAISEERPDTQYF. The chain combines TRBV10-3 with TRBJ2-3, with a weak D call TRBD2 (5 bases). Germline CDR1 is ENHRY and CDR2 is SYGVKD. The CDR3 consists of 13 residues. V gave up 3 bases and J gave up 4 bases, with 8 bases separating them.

The sample holds a few counts of this clonotype. This rearrangement joins TRBV6-1 to TRBJ1-3; D is undetermined. The V and J ends lost 4 bases and 0 bases respectively, with 7 bases between them. The CDR3 covers 14 residues. The germline V gene has CDR1 MNHNS and CDR2 SASEGT. The CDR3 sequence: CASSGSSSGNTIYF. CDR3 sequence (DNA): TGTGCCAGCAGTGGTTCCTCCTCTGGAAACACCATATATTTT.

This clonotype was observed a few times. The chain joins TRBV18 to TRBJ1-2; 8 nucleotides line up with TRBD1. The germline gives CDR1 KGHSH, CDR2 LQKENI. The CDR3 is 15 residues long. With 3 bases clipped from V and 5 bases from J, the junction kept 8 bases outside the gene matches. The CDR3 region is CASSPGTGELYGYTF. The CDR3 nucleotides are TGTGCCAGCTCACCTGGGACAGGAGAGCTATATGGCTACACCTTC.

The chain couples TRBV6-1 to TRBJ2-5; TRBD1 is a possible D gene (6 bases). This CDR3 has 16 residues. Germline V gene lookup returns CDR1 MNHNS and CDR2 SASEGT. The V end was cut by 1 base, the J end by 5 bases, with 17 bases between. This CDR3 reads CASSEGPGERVETQYF. The CDR3 DNA follows: TGTGCCAGCAGTGAAGGCCCAGGGGAGAGGGTGGAGACCCAGTACTTC.

This clonotype was picked up many times. The chain has TRBV2 and TRBJ1-5; 8 nucleotides agree with TRBD1. Trimming removed 8 bases from V and 0 bases from J; junction bases left unmatched: 15. Germline V gene lookup returns CDR1 SNHLY and CDR2 FYNNEI. The CDR3 contains 18 residues. CDR3 region: CASGRLGTGRNSNQPQHF. CDR3 nucleotide sequence: TGTGCCAGCGGGAGGTTGGGGACAGGCAGGAATAGCAATCAGCCCCAGCATTTT.

This clonotype appeared many times. The V and J genes are TRBV4-1 and TRBJ2-1; TRBD1 matches at 8 bases. There are 16 residues in the CDR3. Trimming at V came to 3 bases and at J to 0 bases, leaving 4 bases not matched to a gene. Germline values: CDR1 MGHRA, CDR2 YSYEKL. CDR3 in DNA: TGCGCCAGCAGCCACAGGGGGCAGAGCTCCTACAATGAGCAGTTCTTC. Amino acid sequence: CASSHRGQSSYNEQFF.

This sequence joins TRBV6-2 or TRBV6-3 and TRBJ2-1, with 12 bases fitting TRBD2. CDR1 and CDR2 (germline): MNHEY, SVGEGT. This CDR3 is built from 16 residues. V gave up 6 bases and J gave up 4 bases; unmatched junction bases: 7. CDR3 amino acids: CASSRLAGEPYNEQFF. CDR3 bases: TGTGCCAGCAGCCGACTAGCGGGGGAGCCTTACAATGAGCAGTTCTTC.

This clonotype was seen ten or more times. This rearrangement joins TRBV5-1 to TRBJ2-2; D is undetermined. Germline assignment: CDR1 SGHRS and CDR2 YFSETQ. The CDR3 covers 14 residues. The V end lost 2 bases, the J end lost 4 bases, and 9 bases lay between the germline ends. CDR3 coding DNA: TGCGCCAGCAGCTTTGTAGGAACCACCGGGGAGCTGTTTTTT. Amino acid sequence: CASSFVGTTGELFF.

V is TRBV7-2 and J is TRBJ2-5, with D possibly being TRBD2 (5 bases). The V and J ends lost 5 bases and 5 bases respectively, with 12 bases between them. In germline, CDR1 is SGHTA, CDR2 FQGNSA. This CDR3 spans 13 amino acids. CDR3 amino acids: CASSPNRGETQYF. The CDR3 DNA reads as TGTGCCAGCAGCCCCAACAGAGGGGAGACCCAGTACTTC. The whole variable domain, remainder taken from reference TRBV7-2 and TRBJ2-5, is GAGVSQSPSNKVTEKGKDVELRCDPISGHTALYWYRQSLGQGLEFLIYFQGNSAPDKSGLPSDRFSAERTGGSVSTLTIQRTQQEDSAVYLCASSPNRGETQYFGPGTRLLVL.

There are many counts of this clonotype. The chain carries TRBV23-1 and TRBJ2-7; TRBD1 might be the D (5 bases). TRBV23-1 is filed as an ORF, its function uncertain. This CDR3 has 16 amino acids. Deletions cut 3 bases from V and 0 bases from J, with 15 bases between. CDR3 bases: TGCGCCAGCAGTCAGAGAGTCCGAAGGGGCTCCTACGAGCAGTACGTC. Its translation: CASSQRVRRGSYEQYV.

V is TRBV7-2 and J is TRBJ2-6; 7 bases agree with TRBD1. The V gene end was trimmed by 5 bases and the J gene end by 4 bases; junction bases not matched to a gene: 8. The V gene's germline CDR1 is SGHTA and CDR2 FQGNSA. This CDR3 region has 16 residues. The CDR3 loop reads CASSPRQGAGANVLTF. The CDR3 nucleotides read TGTGCCAGCAGCCCCCGACAGGGAGCCGGGGCCAACGTCCTGACTTTC.

This clonotype was seen a handful of times. The gene calls are TRBV27 and TRBJ2-2; a weak D match, TRBD2 (5 bases). The CDR3 extends over 18 amino acids. V was trimmed by 0 bases and J by 1 base, leaving 15 bases between them. Germline CDR1 MNHEY, CDR2 SMNVEV (reference sequence). The CDR3 reads CASSLSWVGAGNTGELFF. DNA for the CDR3: TGTGCCAGCAGTTTATCGTGGGTGGGCGCGGGGAACACCGGGGAGCTGTTTTTT.

This sequence joins TRBV7-3 and TRBJ2-2; 10 nucleotides line up with TRBD2. The CDR3 has 16 residues. Germline V gene lookup returns CDR1 SGHTA and CDR2 FQGTGA. The V gene end was trimmed by 5 bases and the J gene end by 2 bases; junction bases not matched to a gene: 5. This chain's CDR3 is CASSHTSGVNTGELFF. Here the CDR3 DNA reads TGTGCCAGCAGCCATACTAGCGGGGTTAACACCGGGGAGCTGTTTTTT.

This clonotype was counted between two and nine times. The J gene is TRBJ2-3, the V gene TRBV5-1; 12 bases match TRBD2. The CDR3 runs 15 residues. Unmatched junction bases numbered 5, after V lost 4 bases and J lost 5 bases. Germline assignment: CDR1 SGHRS and CDR2 YFSETQ. The CDR3 coding sequence is TGCGCCAGCAGCAAGCTAGCGGGGGGGCAAGATACGCAGTATTTT. Protein: CASSKLAGGQDTQYF.

The V gene is TRBV7-9, the J gene TRBJ2-6; tentatively, D is TRBD1 (6 bases). Trimming shortened V by 5 bases and J by 4 bases, and 15 bases separated the two germline ends. Germline V gene sequence: CDR1 SEHNR, CDR2 FQNEAQ (reference sequence). The CDR3 extends over 16 amino acids. The CDR3 DNA reads TGTGCCAGCAGCACTCGACAGGTCCCCGGGGCCAACGTCCTGACTTTC. Translating gives CASSTRQVPGANVLTF. The full variable domain, in which reference TRBV7-9 and TRBJ2-6 provide the parts outside the CDR3, is DTGVSQNPRHKITKRGQNVTFRCDPISEHNRLYWYRQTLGQGPEFLTYFQNEAQLEKSRLLSDRFSAERPKGSFSTLEIQRTEQGDSAMYLCASSTRQVPGANVLTFGAGSRLTVL.

In this sample, this clonotype turned up a few times. This chain joins TRBV5-4 and TRBJ2-1; a possible D gene is TRBD1 (5 bases). CDR1 SGHNT and CDR2 YYREEE come from the germline V gene (reference sequence). With 7 bases removed from V and 5 bases from J, the gap between germline ends came to 13 bases. This CDR3 has 13 residues. CDR3 protein: CASVKGEDNEQFF. The CDR3 nucleotides read TGTGCCAGCGTCAAAGGGGAAGACAATGAGCAGTTCTTC.

The sample holds many counts of this clonotype. This rearrangement joins TRBV6-5 to TRBJ2-3; no definite D call. V lost 2 bases and J 4 bases, leaving 13 bases between the germline ends. Germline V gene sequence: CDR1 MNHEY, CDR2 SVGAGI. CDR3 length: 15 residues. The CDR3 here is CASSYGLLKADTQYF. The CDR3 nucleotides read TGTGCCAGCAGTTACGGTCTCCTAAAGGCAGATACGCAGTATTTT.

This clonotype was seen ten or more times. The chain recombines TRBV5-5 with TRBJ2-5, with D unresolved. Germline V lookup: CDR1 SGHKS, CDR2 YYEKEE (reference sequence). The V and J ends lost 4 bases and 4 bases respectively, with 14 bases between them. The length of the CDR3 is 14 residues. The CDR3 nucleotides read TGTGCCAGCAGCCTGGAGACCCAGCGAGAGACCCAGTACTTC. Protein product: CASSLETQRETQYF.